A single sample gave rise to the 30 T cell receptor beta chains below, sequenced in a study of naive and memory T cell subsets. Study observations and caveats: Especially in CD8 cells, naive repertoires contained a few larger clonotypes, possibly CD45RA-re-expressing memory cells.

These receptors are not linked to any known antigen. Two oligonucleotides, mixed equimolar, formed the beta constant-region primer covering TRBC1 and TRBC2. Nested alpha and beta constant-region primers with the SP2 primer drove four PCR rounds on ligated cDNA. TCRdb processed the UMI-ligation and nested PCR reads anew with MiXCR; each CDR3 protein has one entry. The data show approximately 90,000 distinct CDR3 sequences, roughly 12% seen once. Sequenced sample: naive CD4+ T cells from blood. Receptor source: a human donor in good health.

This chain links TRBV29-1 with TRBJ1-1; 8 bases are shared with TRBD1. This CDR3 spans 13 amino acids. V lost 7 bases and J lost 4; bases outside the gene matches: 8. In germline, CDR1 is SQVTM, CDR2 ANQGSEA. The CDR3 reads CSAPLTGGTEAFF. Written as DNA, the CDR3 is TGCAGCGCCCCACTAACAGGGGGCACTGAAGCTTTCTTT.

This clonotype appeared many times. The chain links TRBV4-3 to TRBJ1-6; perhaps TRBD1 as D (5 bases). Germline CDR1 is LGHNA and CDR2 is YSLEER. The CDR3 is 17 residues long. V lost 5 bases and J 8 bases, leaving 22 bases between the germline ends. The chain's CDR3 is CASSKRDGRTRDSPLHF. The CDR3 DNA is TGCGCCAGCAGCAAACGGGACGGCCGAACTCGTGATTCACCCCTCCACTTT.

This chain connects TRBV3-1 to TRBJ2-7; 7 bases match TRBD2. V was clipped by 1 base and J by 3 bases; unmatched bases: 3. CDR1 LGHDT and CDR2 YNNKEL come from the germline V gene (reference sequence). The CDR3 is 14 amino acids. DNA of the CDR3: TGTGCCAGCAGCCAAGTCCGGGGGGACTACGAGCAGTACTTC. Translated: CASSQVRGDYEQYF.

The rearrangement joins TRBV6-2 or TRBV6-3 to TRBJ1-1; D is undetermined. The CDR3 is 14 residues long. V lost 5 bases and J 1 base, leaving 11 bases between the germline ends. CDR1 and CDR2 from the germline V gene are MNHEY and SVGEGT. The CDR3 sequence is CASSRPEKNTEAFF. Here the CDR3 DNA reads TGTGCCAGCAGTCGCCCCGAAAAGAACACTGAAGCTTTCTTT.

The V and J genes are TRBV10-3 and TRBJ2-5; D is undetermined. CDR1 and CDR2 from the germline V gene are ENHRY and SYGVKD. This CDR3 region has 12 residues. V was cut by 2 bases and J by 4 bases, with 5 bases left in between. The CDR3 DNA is TGTGCCATCAGTGAGGTCGGAGAGACCCAGTACTTC. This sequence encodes CAISEVGETQYF.

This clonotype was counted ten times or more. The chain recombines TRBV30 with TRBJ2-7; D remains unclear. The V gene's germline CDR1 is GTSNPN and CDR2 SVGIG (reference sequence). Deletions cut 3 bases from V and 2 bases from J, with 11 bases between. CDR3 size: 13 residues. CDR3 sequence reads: CAWRKASTYEQYF. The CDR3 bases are TGTGCCTGGAGGAAGGCTTCTACCTACGAGCAGTACTTC.

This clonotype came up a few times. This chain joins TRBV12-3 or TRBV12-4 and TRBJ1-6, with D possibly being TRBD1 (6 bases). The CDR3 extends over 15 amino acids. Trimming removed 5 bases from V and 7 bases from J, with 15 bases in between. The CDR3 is CASSTDLGANSPLHF. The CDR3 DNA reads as TGTGCCAGCAGTACAGACCTGGGGGCCAATTCACCCCTCCACTTT.

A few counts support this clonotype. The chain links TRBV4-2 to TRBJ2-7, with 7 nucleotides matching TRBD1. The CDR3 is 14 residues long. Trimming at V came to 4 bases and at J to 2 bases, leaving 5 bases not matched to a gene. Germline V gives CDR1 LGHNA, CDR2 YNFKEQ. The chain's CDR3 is CASSREQGTYEQYF. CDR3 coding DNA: TGTGCCAGCAGCCGAGAACAGGGGACCTACGAGCAGTACTTC.

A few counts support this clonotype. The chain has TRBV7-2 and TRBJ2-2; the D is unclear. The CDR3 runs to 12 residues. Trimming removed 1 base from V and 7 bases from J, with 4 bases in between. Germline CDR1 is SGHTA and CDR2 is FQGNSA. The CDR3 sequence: CASSLGFGELFF. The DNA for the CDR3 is TGTGCCAGCAGCTTAGGGTTCGGGGAGCTGTTTTTT.

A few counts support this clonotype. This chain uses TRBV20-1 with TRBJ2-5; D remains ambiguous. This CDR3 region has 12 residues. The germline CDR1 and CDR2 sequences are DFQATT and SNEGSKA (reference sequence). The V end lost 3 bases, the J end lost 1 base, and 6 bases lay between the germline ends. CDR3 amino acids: CSASSGQETQYF. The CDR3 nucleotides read TGCAGTGCTAGTTCGGGCCAAGAGACCCAGTACTTC.

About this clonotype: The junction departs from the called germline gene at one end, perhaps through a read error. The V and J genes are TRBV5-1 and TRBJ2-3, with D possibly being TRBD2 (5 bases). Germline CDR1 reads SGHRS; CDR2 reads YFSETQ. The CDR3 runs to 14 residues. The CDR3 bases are TGCGTCAGCAGCTTCTCCGGGGGCACAGATACGCAGTATTTT. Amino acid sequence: CVSSFSGGTDTQYF. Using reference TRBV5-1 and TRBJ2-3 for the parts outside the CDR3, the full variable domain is KAGVTQTPRYLIKTRGQQVTLSCSPISGHRSVSWYQQTPGQGLQFLFEYFSETQRNKGNFPGRFSGRQFSNSRSEMNVSTLELGDSALYLCVSSFSGGTDTQYFGPGTRLTVL.

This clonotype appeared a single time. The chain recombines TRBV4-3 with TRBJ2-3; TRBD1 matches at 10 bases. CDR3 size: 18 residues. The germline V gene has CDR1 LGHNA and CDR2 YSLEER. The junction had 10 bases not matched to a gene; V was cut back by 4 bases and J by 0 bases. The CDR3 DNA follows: TGCGCCAGCAGCCGAGCGAGACAGGGGGCAGGTAGCACAGATACGCAGTATTTT. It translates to CASSRARQGAGSTDTQYF.

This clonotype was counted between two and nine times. The CDR3 region has the DNA TGCAGTGCTTTTACAGGCGATACGCAGTATTTT. Protein product: CSAFTGDTQYF. The V gene is TRBV20-1, the J gene TRBJ2-3; tentative D call: TRBD1 (5 bases). V was cut by 5 bases and J by 6 bases, with 9 bases left in between. From germline, CDR1 is DFQATT and CDR2 SNEGSKA (reference sequence). The CDR3 runs to 11 residues.

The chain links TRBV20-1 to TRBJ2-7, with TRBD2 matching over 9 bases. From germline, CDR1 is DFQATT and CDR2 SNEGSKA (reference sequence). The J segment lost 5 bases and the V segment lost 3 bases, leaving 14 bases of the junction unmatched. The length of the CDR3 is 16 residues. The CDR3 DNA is TGCAGTGCTAGCCCTGGCCAGGCGGGAGGGTCCCACGAGCAGTACTTC. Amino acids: CSASPGQAGGSHEQYF.

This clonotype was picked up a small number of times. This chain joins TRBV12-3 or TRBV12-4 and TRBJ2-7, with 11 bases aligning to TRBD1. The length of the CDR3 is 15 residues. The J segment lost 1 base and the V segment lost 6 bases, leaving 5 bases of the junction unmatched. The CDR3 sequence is CASRTGQGGSYEQYF. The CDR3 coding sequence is TGTGCCAGCAGGACGGGACAGGGGGGGTCCTACGAGCAGTACTTC.

Written as DNA, the CDR3 is TGTGCCAGCAGTTTATGGGGCAGGGGGGGATATAATTCACCCCTCCACTTT. This codes for CASSLWGRGGYNSPLHF. The chain carries TRBV12-3 or TRBV12-4 and TRBJ1-6, with 7 bases lining up with TRBD1. V lost 2 bases to trimming and J lost 4 bases; unmatched junction nucleotides: 8. CDR3 length equals 17 residues.

CDR3 bases: TGTGCCAGCAGCGAAACAGGGTCGAGCTCCTACAATGAGCAGTTCTTC. Protein product: CASSETGSSSYNEQFF. The chain joins TRBV11-3 to TRBJ2-1; TRBD1 might be the D (6 bases). There are 16 residues in the CDR3. Germline values: CDR1 SGHNT, CDR2 YENEEA. The V end was cut by 5 bases, the J end by 0 bases, with 14 bases between. Filled out from reference TRBV11-3 and TRBJ2-1, the complete variable domain reads EAGVVQSPRYKIIEKKQPVAFWCNPISGHNTLYWYLQNLGQGPELLIRYENEEAVDDSQLPKDRFSAERLKGVDSTLKIQPAELGDSAVYLCASSETGSSSYNEQFFGPGTRLTVL.

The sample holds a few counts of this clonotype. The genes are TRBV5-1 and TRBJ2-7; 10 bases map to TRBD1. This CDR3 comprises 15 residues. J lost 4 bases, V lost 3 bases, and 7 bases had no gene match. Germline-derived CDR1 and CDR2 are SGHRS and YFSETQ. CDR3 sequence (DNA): TGCGCCAGCAGCTCCCCCGGGACAGGGGCTTACGAGCAGTACTTC. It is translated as CASSSPGTGAYEQYF.

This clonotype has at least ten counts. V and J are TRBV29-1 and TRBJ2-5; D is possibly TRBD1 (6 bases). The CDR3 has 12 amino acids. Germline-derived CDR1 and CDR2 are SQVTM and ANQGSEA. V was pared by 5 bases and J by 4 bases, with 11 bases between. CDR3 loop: CSVLEGGETQYF. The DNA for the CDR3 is TGCAGCGTTTTAGAAGGGGGAGAGACCCAGTACTTC.

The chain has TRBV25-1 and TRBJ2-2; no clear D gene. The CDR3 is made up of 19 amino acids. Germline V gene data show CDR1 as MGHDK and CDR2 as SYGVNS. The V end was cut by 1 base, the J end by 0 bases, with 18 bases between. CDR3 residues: CASSELAEPMFANTGELFF. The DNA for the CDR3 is TGTGCCAGCAGTGAATTAGCAGAGCCAATGTTCGCGAACACCGGGGAGCTGTTTTTT.

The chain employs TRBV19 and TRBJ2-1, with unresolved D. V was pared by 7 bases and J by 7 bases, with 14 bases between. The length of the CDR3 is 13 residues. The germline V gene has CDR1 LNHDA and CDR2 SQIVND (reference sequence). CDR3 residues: CASTYRARNEQFF. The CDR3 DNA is TGTGCCAGTACCTACCGGGCCCGAAATGAGCAGTTCTTC. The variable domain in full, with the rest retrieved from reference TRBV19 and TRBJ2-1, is DGGITQSPKYLFRKEGQNVTLSCEQNLNHDAMYWYRQDPGQGLRLIYYSQIVNDFQKGDIAEGYSVSREKKESFPLTVTSAQKNPTAFYLCASTYRARNEQFFGPGTRLTVL.

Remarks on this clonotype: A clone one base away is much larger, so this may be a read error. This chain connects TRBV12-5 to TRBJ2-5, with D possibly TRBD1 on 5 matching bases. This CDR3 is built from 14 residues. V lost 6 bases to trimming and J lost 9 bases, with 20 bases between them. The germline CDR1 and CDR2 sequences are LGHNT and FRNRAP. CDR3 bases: TGTGCTAGTGGCGCGGACACGACCGGATGGTCCCAGTACTTC. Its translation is CASGADTTGWSQYF.

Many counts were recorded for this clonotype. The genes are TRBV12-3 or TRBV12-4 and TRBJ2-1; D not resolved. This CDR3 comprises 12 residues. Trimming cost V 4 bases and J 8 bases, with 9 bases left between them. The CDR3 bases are TGTGCCAGCAGTTCGCTCGTAGATGAGCAGTTCTTC. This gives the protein CASSSLVDEQFF.

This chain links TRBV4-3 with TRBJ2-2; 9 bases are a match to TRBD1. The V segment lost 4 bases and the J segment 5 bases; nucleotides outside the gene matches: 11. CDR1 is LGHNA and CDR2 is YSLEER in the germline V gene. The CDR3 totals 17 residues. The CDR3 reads CASSRFWTGERTGELFF. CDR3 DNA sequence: TGCGCCAGCAGCCGATTCTGGACAGGGGAAAGGACCGGGGAGCTGTTTTTT.

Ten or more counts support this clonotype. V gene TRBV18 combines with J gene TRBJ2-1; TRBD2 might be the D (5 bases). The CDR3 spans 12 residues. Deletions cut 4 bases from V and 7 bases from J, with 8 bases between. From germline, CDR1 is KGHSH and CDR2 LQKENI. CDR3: CASSRTGNEQFF. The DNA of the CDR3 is TGTGCCAGCTCACGAACGGGGAATGAGCAGTTCTTC.

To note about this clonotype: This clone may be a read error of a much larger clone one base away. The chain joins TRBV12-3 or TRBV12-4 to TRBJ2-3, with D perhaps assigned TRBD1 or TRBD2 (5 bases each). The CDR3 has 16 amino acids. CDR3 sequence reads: CSSSPRGAGYTDTQYF. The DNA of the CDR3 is TGTTCCAGCAGCCCCCGAGGGGCGGGCTACACAGATACGCAGTATTTT.

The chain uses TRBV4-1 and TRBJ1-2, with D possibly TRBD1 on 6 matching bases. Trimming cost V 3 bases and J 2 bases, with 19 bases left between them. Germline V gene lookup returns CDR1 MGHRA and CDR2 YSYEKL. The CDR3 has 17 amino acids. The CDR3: CASSQRDKLLQNYGYTF. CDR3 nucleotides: TGCGCCAGCAGCCAGCGGGACAAATTACTTCAAAACTATGGCTACACCTTC.

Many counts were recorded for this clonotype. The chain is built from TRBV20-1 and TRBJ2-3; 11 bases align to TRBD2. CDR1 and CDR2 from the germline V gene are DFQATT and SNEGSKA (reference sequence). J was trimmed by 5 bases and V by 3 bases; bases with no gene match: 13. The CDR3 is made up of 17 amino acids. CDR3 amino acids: CSAREPSGGPWRDTQYF. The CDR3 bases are TGCAGTGCTAGGGAACCTAGCGGGGGGCCATGGAGAGATACGCAGTATTTT.

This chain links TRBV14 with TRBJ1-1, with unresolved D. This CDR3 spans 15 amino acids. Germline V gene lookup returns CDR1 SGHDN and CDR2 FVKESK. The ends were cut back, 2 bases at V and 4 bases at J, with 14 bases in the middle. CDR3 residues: CASSQLEGRITEAFF. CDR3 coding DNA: TGTGCCAGCAGCCAACTCGAGGGCAGGATCACTGAAGCTTTCTTT.

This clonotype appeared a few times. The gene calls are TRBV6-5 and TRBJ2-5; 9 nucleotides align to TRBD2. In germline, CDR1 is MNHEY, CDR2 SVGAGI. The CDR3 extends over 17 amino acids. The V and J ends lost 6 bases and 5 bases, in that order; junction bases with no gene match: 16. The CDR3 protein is CASSPRGSGGIKETQYF. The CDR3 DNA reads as TGTGCCAGCAGCCCTCGGGGTAGCGGGGGAATAAAGGAGACCCAGTACTTC.